These 27 T cell receptor beta chains were all obtained from the same sample, sequenced in a study of T cell responses to AZD1222 COVID-19 vaccine. The data were produced by immunoSEQ multiplex PCR, yet TCRdb's version contains in-frame clones alone and is incomplete. The top ten hold about 6.5% of the sample, which has about 150,000 clones, roughly 87% seen once. Sequenced here: peripheral blood, sampled 28 days after the second AZD1222 dose. All receptors come from an adult who received the AZD1222 COVID-19 vaccine.

V is TRBV28 and J is TRBJ1-5, with TRBD1 matching over 7 bases. This CDR3 spans 17 amino acids. With V trimmed by 3 bases and J by 0 bases, 8 bases remained unmatched. Germline V gives CDR1 MDHEN, CDR2 SYDVKM. In DNA form, the CDR3 reads TGTGCCAGCAGTTTTCCGGGACAGATGTATAGCAATCAGCCCCAGCATTTT. Encoded protein: CASSFPGQMYSNQPQHF.

The gene calls are TRBV10-3 and TRBJ2-3; tentatively, D is TRBD2 (6 bases). Germline CDR1 is ENHRY and CDR2 is SYGVKD. V gave up 5 bases and J gave up 3 bases, with 9 bases separating them. CDR3 length: 13 amino acids. This CDR3 is CAISRERTDTQYF. The CDR3 DNA is TGTGCCATCAGTCGGGAGAGGACAGATACGCAGTATTTT.

The chain couples TRBV6-5 to TRBJ1-2, with a weak D call TRBD1 (5 bases). Germline CDR1 is MNHEY and CDR2 is SVGAGI. The length of the CDR3 is 12 residues. With 7 bases removed from V and 8 bases from J, the gap between germline ends came to 14 bases. The chain's CDR3 is CASNTGGIGYTF. The CDR3 coding sequence is TGTGCCAGCAATACGGGGGGGATAGGCTACACCTTC.

The V gene is TRBV6-5, the J gene TRBJ1-6; perhaps TRBD1 as D (6 bases). The CDR3 runs 15 residues. Germline CDR1 reads MNHEY; CDR2 reads SVGAGI. Trimming took off 5 bases at V and 10 bases at J, with 18 bases between the two ends. The chain's CDR3 is CASSPRDKRLSPLHF. In DNA form, the CDR3 reads TGTGCCAGCAGTCCGAGGGACAAGAGGCTATCACCCCTCCACTTT.

J is TRBJ2-7 and V is TRBV6-1; no definite D call. Germline CDR1 reads MNHNS; CDR2 reads SASEGT. CDR3 length: 16 amino acids. With 0 bases removed from V and 3 bases from J, the gap between germline ends came to 15 bases. The CDR3 region is CASSEAPGRMGYEQYF. The CDR3 region has the DNA TGTGCCAGCAGTGAAGCTCCGGGTAGAATGGGCTACGAGCAGTACTTC.

This clone has a single count. This chain connects TRBV21-1 to TRBJ1-3; the table's D call TRBD1 went unverified against the DNA. TRBV21-1 has pseudogene status. The CDR3 contains 17 residues. This CDR3 is CASTTGGQKRAGNTIYF. CDR3 nucleotides: TGTGCCAGCACCACCGGGGGACAGAAGCGTGCTGGAAACACCATATATTTT.

The chain uses TRBV7-2 and TRBJ2-7; 16 bases line up with TRBD2. The V and J ends lost 5 bases and 2 bases, in that order; junction bases with no gene match: 6. Per germline, CDR1 SGHTA and CDR2 FQGNSA. The CDR3 length is 17 residues. The DNA of the CDR3 is TGTGCCAGCAGCCCCCCGGGACTAGCGGGAGGGACCTACGAGCAGTACTTC. Amino acid sequence: CASSPPGLAGGTYEQYF.

The V call is TRBV30, the J call TRBJ2-7, with 7 bases matching TRBD1. CDR1 and CDR2 from the germline V gene are GTSNPN and SVGIG (reference sequence). The junction had 2 bases not matched to a gene; V was cut back by 0 bases and J by 0 bases. The CDR3 consists of 14 residues. CDR3 region: CAWSVGGASYEQYF. CDR3 in DNA: TGTGCCTGGAGTGTAGGGGGCGCCTCCTACGAGCAGTACTTC.

The chain joins TRBV9 to TRBJ2-1; 7 bases align to TRBD2. Germline V CDR1 and CDR2: SGDLS, YYNGEE. Germline trimming cut 0 bases from V and 3 bases from J; bases unmatched to any gene: 3. CDR3 length equals 15 residues. The CDR3 spells CASSVVGGSYNEQFF. Here the CDR3 DNA reads TGTGCCAGCAGCGTAGTGGGCGGGAGCTACAATGAGCAGTTCTTC.

V and J are TRBV27 and TRBJ1-4; D remains unclear. Germline CDR1 is MNHEY and CDR2 is SMNVEV (reference sequence). The CDR3 has 14 amino acids. The V end was cut by 0 bases, the J end by 8 bases, with 10 bases between. The DNA of the CDR3 is TGTGCCAGCAGTTTATCGAGGTTGGGGGAAAAACTGTTTTTT. As protein: CASSLSRLGEKLFF.

The rearrangement links TRBV30 to TRBJ1-2; D unclear. CDR1 is GTSNPN, CDR2 SVGIG, per germline (reference sequence). V was pared by 0 bases and J by 8 bases, with 13 bases between. CDR3 size: 13 residues. CDR3 coding DNA: TGTGCCTGGAGTGTCGGTCCCGCGGGGGGCTACACCTTC. Protein product: CAWSVGPAGGYTF.

The rearrangement joins TRBV29-1 to TRBJ1-3; 8 nucleotides agree with TRBD1. There are 15 residues in the CDR3. Germline CDR1 is SQVTM and CDR2 is ANQGSEA. V was pared by 6 bases and J by 0 bases, with 7 bases of the junction left unmatched. CDR3 loop: CSVRTGQSSGNTIYF. The CDR3 DNA follows: TGCAGCGTGAGGACAGGGCAGAGCTCTGGAAACACCATATATTTT.

The gene calls are TRBV30 and TRBJ2-2, with TRBD2 matching 13 bases. The CDR3 contains 14 residues. The V segment lost 8 bases and the J segment 5 bases; nucleotides outside the gene matches: 5. Germline V gives CDR1 GTSNPN, CDR2 SVGIG (reference sequence). This CDR3 is CAQTSGGATGELFF. CDR3 coding DNA: TGTGCCCAAACTAGCGGGGGGGCTACCGGGGAGCTGTTTTTT.

J is TRBJ1-6 and V is TRBV7-6, with D uncertain. The CDR3 is made up of 11 amino acids. Trimming stripped 8 bases from V and 8 bases from J, with 7 bases between. Looked up from germline, CDR1 is SGHVS and CDR2 is FNYEAQ. The DNA for the CDR3 is TGTGCCAGCGGGCGGGATTCACCCCTCCACTTT. Translation gives CASGRDSPLHF. Drawing the rest from reference TRBV7-6 and TRBJ1-6, the complete variable domain is GAGVSQSPRYKVTKRGQDVALRCDPISGHVSLYWYRQALGQGPEFLTYFNYEAQQDKSGLPNDRFSAERPEGSISTLTIQRTEQRDSAMYRCASGRDSPLHFGNGTRLTVT.

The chain uses TRBV7-9 and TRBJ2-5; D remains unclear. CDR3 length: 15 residues. Trimming cost V 1 base and J 5 bases, with 14 bases left between them. Germline V lookup: CDR1 SEHNR, CDR2 FQNEAQ (reference sequence). Here the CDR3 reads CASSLDQHHWETQYF. CDR3 nucleotide sequence: TGTGCCAGCAGCTTAGACCAGCATCACTGGGAGACCCAGTACTTC.

This clone showed up just once. The chain employs TRBV28 and TRBJ1-6, with a weak D call TRBD1 (5 bases). Germline V gene lookup returns CDR1 MDHEN and CDR2 SYDVKM. This CDR3 region has 15 residues. V was trimmed by 5 bases and J by 5 bases, leaving 13 bases between them. The DNA for the CDR3 is TGTGCCAGCAGTAACCCGGGACTGGATAATTCACCCCTCCACTTT. It translates to CASSNPGLDNSPLHF. The variable domain in full, with the rest retrieved from reference TRBV28 and TRBJ1-6, is DVKVTQSSRYLVKRTGEKVFLECVQDMDHENMFWYRQDPGLGLRLIYFSYDVKMKEKGDIPEGYSVSREKKERFSLILESASTNQTSMYLCASSNPGLDNSPLHFGNGTRLTVT.

This clone was detected only once. The rearrangement links TRBV6-6 to TRBJ1-1; tentative D call: TRBD1 (5 bases). Germline values: CDR1 MNHNY, CDR2 SVGAGI (reference sequence). V dropped 4 bases and J dropped 6 bases, with 15 bases sitting between them. The CDR3 spans 14 residues. In nucleotides, the CDR3 is TGTGCCAGCAGTTTTCCTCAGGGAGGGGCTGAAGCTTTCTTT. This gives the protein CASSFPQGGAEAFF.

This chain connects TRBV19 to TRBJ1-5, with 7 nucleotides matching TRBD1. CDR3 length equals 16 residues. Per the germline V gene, CDR1 is LNHDA and CDR2 is SQIVND (reference sequence). The V segment lost 5 bases and the J segment 2 bases; nucleotides outside the gene matches: 9. The CDR3 here is CASSVFRTGGNQPQHF. CDR3 coding DNA: TGTGCCAGTAGTGTTTTTCGGACAGGCGGCAATCAGCCCCAGCATTTT.

The gene calls are TRBV5-1 and TRBJ2-5, with D unresolved. CDR3 length: 13 residues. Germline assignment: CDR1 SGHRS and CDR2 YFSETQ. Trimming removed 1 base at V and 5 bases at J, with 9 bases between. The CDR3 loop is CASSLWSHETQYF. CDR3 nucleotides: TGCGCCAGCAGCTTGTGGAGTCACGAGACCCAGTACTTC.

The V call is TRBV4-1, the J call TRBJ2-1; 9 positions agree with TRBD2. Trimming took 0 bases from V and 9 from J; bases not matched to a gene: 18. This CDR3 has 19 residues. Germline V lookup: CDR1 MGHRA, CDR2 YSYEKL. This chain's CDR3 is CASSQDVAGGSRSMREQFF. The CDR3 bases are TGCGCCAGCAGCCAAGATGTGGCGGGGGGGTCTCGTTCCATGCGTGAGCAGTTCTTC.

This clone was detected many times. The chain carries TRBV7-9 and TRBJ2-7; 10 nucleotides agree with TRBD1. Germline values: CDR1 SEHNR, CDR2 FQNEAQ (reference sequence). This CDR3 is built from 14 residues. Losses at the gene ends were 8 bases for V and 5 bases for J; bases not matched to a gene: 9. This CDR3 is CASGPGQGYNEQYF. CDR3 coding DNA: TGTGCCAGCGGTCCGGGACAGGGGTATAACGAGCAGTACTTC.

Written as DNA, the CDR3 is TGCGCCAGCAGCTTGATCTGGGGCGGCACCGGGGAGCTGTTTTTT. Translated, it gives CASSLIWGGTGELFF. The J gene is TRBJ2-2, the V gene TRBV5-1, with D maybe TRBD1 (5 bases). The length of the CDR3 is 15 residues. The V gene's germline CDR1 is SGHRS and CDR2 YFSETQ. The ends were cut back, 1 base at V and 4 bases at J, with 11 bases in the middle.

The chain uses TRBV19 and TRBJ1-5; 9 bases agree with TRBD1. The V gene end was trimmed by 4 bases and the J gene end by 2 bases; junction bases not matched to a gene: 6. The germline CDR1 and CDR2 sequences are LNHDA and SQIVND (reference sequence). CDR3 length: 16 residues. CDR3 bases: TGTGCCAGTAGTACGCAGGACAGGGGTGGCAATCAGCCCCAGCATTTT. Its translation: CASSTQDRGGNQPQHF.

The chain is built from TRBV3-1 (or the pseudogene TRBV3-2) and TRBJ2-3, with 8 bases aligning to TRBD2. Germline CDR1 is LGHDT and CDR2 is YNNKEL (reference sequence). J lost 5 bases, V lost 0 bases, and 7 bases had no gene match. The CDR3 extends over 16 amino acids. This CDR3 is CASSQDSSGGEDTQYF. CDR3 nucleotides: TGTGCCAGCAGCCAAGATAGTTCCGGGGGGGAAGATACGCAGTATTTT.

The chain couples TRBV24-1 to TRBJ2-3; D gene uncertain. V lost 2 bases and J 1 base, leaving 3 bases between the germline ends. Looked up from germline, CDR1 is KGHDR and CDR2 is SFDVKD. There are 13 residues in the CDR3. CDR3 nucleotide sequence: TGTGCCACCAGTGATTCAGGCACAGATACGCAGTATTTT. Protein: CATSDSGTDTQYF.

The V gene is TRBV19, the J gene TRBJ2-4, with D possibly TRBD1 on 5 matching bases. Trimming left V 3 bases short and J 8 bases short, with 14 bases between. Germline CDR1 and CDR2: LNHDA and SQIVND (reference sequence). The CDR3 runs 14 residues. CDR3 sequence: CASSIGAFGDIQYF. The CDR3 bases are TGTGCCAGTAGTATTGGGGCTTTTGGGGACATTCAGTACTTC.

This clone was counted between two and nine times. The sample has other DNA sequences that encode this CDR3 too. This sequence joins TRBV5-1 and TRBJ1-2; 7 nucleotides line up with TRBD1. V lost 4 bases, J lost 1 base, and 1 base stayed unmatched. In germline, CDR1 is SGHRS, CDR2 YFSETQ. The CDR3 is 13 amino acids. The chain's CDR3 is CASSRDSNYGYTF. The CDR3 coding sequence is TGCGCCAGCAGCCGGGACAGTAACTATGGCTACACCTTC.